These 32 T cell receptor beta chains were all obtained from the same sample, sequenced in a study of Ad26.COV2.S vaccination and SARS-CoV-2 variants. Treatment indicated: 15 to 20 received Ad26.COV2.S at low or high dose, single or two shots; about 5 received placebo; per-sample allocation not given. Day 63 following the first vaccine or placebo injection was when the samples were taken. Some clones are missing from TCRdb's copy, which holds only in-frame ones; the method was immunoSEQ multiplex PCR. The table shows roughly 410,000 clones, with about four fifths occurring only once. Sequenced here: peripheral blood, sampled in a trial of Ad26.COV2.S vaccine versus placebo. These receptors were obtained from a person aged 18-60 years who received the Ad26.COV2.S COVID-19 vaccine or a placebo.

The rearrangement links TRBV24-1 to TRBJ1-5; the match to TRBD1 covers 8 bases. The V gene's germline CDR1 is KGHDR and CDR2 SFDVKD. CDR3 length: 13 amino acids. J gave up 5 bases and V 8 bases, and 4 bases lay outside the gene matches. The CDR3 reads CATTSGGDQPQHF. DNA of the CDR3: TGTGCCACCACCTCAGGGGGCGATCAGCCCCAGCATTTT.

This chain connects TRBV2 to TRBJ1-2; 9 bases are shared with TRBD1. V was pared by 5 bases and J by 4 bases, with 5 bases of the junction left unmatched. The CDR3 covers 14 residues. CDR1 is SNHLY and CDR2 is FYNNEI in the germline V gene. The CDR3 loop is CASSRDRETYGYTF. In nucleotides, the CDR3 is TGTGCCAGCAGTCGGGACAGGGAAACCTATGGCTACACCTTC.

The V and J genes are TRBV4-1 and TRBJ2-5; TRBD1 is a possible D gene (5 bases). The CDR3 totals 13 residues. Germline V CDR1 and CDR2: MGHRA, YSYEKL. Trimming removed 6 bases from V and 5 bases from J, with 13 bases in between. The CDR3 DNA reads as TGCGCCAGCAGTTTCAGGGCAGGGGAGACCCAGTACTTC. Its translation is CASSFRAGETQYF.

This clone appeared a single time. This chain links TRBV6-2 or TRBV6-3 with TRBJ1-1; TRBD1 is a possible D gene (6 bases). This CDR3 has 14 amino acids. Germline V lookup: CDR1 MNHEY, CDR2 SVGEGT. Trimming stripped 0 bases from V and 10 bases from J, with 15 bases between. The CDR3 sequence is CASSYSRGRTGAFF. The CDR3 DNA is TGTGCCAGCAGTTACTCTCGGGGGCGGACGGGAGCTTTCTTT.

This clone is a singleton in its sample. The chain carries TRBV19 and TRBJ1-4, with D hard to call. Germline CDR1 LNHDA, CDR2 SQIVND (reference sequence). The V end was cut by 3 bases, the J end by 0 bases, with 8 bases between. CDR3 length: 15 residues. The CDR3 loop reads CASSMVATTNEKLFF. CDR3 bases: TGTGCCAGTAGTATGGTGGCAACAACTAATGAAAAACTGTTTTTT.

This clone was detected many times. This chain connects TRBV20-1 to TRBJ2-1, with D tentatively TRBD2 (6 bases). V gave up 3 bases and J gave up 8 bases, with 14 bases separating them. Germline CDR1 DFQATT, CDR2 SNEGSKA (reference sequence). The CDR3 is 13 residues long. CDR3 sequence: CSASDGRYDEQFF. DNA for the CDR3: TGCAGTGCTAGTGACGGGAGATACGATGAGCAGTTCTTC.

The table lists this clone with a few counts. The chain recombines TRBV4-2 with TRBJ2-5; 7 positions match TRBD1. The V and J ends lost 6 bases and 4 bases, in that order; junction bases with no gene match: 2. The CDR3 is 12 residues long. Germline V CDR1 and CDR2: LGHNA, YNFKEQ. The CDR3 DNA reads TGTGCCAGCAGTCACAGGGGAGAGACCCAGTACTTC. Its translation: CASSHRGETQYF.

This clone came up once. The chain joins TRBV10-3 to TRBJ2-1; D is uncertain. The germline V and J ends were trimmed by 4 bases and 5 bases, with 6 bases remaining between them. The CDR3 extends over 12 amino acids. Germline V gives CDR1 ENHRY, CDR2 SYGVKD. Written as DNA, the CDR3 is TGTGCCATCAGTGTGGAACACAATGAGCAGTTCTTC. Amino acids: CAISVEHNEQFF.

J is TRBJ1-5 and V is TRBV6-2 or TRBV6-3; D might be TRBD1 (5 bases). CDR3 length: 13 residues. Trimming took 5 bases from V and 11 from J, leaving 16 bases between them. CDR1 and CDR2 (germline): MNHEY, SVGEGT. CDR3 in amino acids: CASSRLPAGAQHF. DNA for the CDR3: TGTGCCAGCAGTCGCCTCCCCGCGGGGGCCCAGCATTTT.

The chain carries TRBV27 and TRBJ1-5; D not resolved. V shed 4 bases and J shed 1 base, with 11 bases lying between them. The CDR3 covers 15 residues. The germline V gene has CDR1 MNHEY and CDR2 SMNVEV (reference sequence). The CDR3 protein is CASSSLPRSNQPQHF. The CDR3 nucleotides are TGTGCCAGCAGTTCCTTGCCAAGGAGCAATCAGCCCCAGCATTTT.

The rearrangement uses TRBV27 and TRBJ1-1, with D possibly matching TRBD1 (5 bases). The germline gives CDR1 MNHEY, CDR2 SMNVEV (reference sequence). Trimming left V 2 bases short and J 5 bases short, with 12 bases between. The CDR3 runs to 14 residues. As DNA, the CDR3 is TGTGCCAGCAGTTTAGCGGCAGGGAGGACTGAAGCTTTCTTT. Its protein product is CASSLAAGRTEAFF.

This chain joins TRBV7-6 and TRBJ1-1; TRBD1 matches at 11 bases. Unmatched junction bases numbered 0, after V lost 5 bases and J lost 4 bases. The CDR3 is 13 amino acids. Per the germline V gene, CDR1 is SGHVS and CDR2 is FNYEAQ. The CDR3 here is CASSGTGGTEAFF. CDR3 nucleotide sequence: TGTGCCAGCAGCGGGACAGGGGGCACTGAAGCTTTCTTT.

This rearrangement joins TRBV3-1 (or the pseudogene TRBV3-2) to TRBJ1-2; TRBD1 might be the D (5 bases). This CDR3 has 14 amino acids. V was trimmed by 7 bases and J by 6 bases, leaving 18 bases between them. Germline-derived CDR1 and CDR2 are LGHDT and YNNKEL (reference sequence). This chain's CDR3 is CASTRSVGHNGYTF. CDR3 sequence (DNA): TGTGCCAGCACCCGATCCGTGGGGCATAATGGCTACACCTTC.

V usage is TRBV10-3 and J usage is TRBJ2-3; 7 bases line up with TRBD2. The CDR3 is made up of 18 amino acids. J lost 0 bases, V lost 3 bases, and 12 bases had no gene match. Germline V gene sequence: CDR1 ENHRY, CDR2 SYGVKD. CDR3 protein: CAISESSGLTSSTDTQYF. In DNA form, the CDR3 reads TGTGCCATCAGTGAAAGTAGCGGGCTAACTTCTAGCACAGATACGCAGTATTTT.

The chain joins TRBV12-3 or TRBV12-4 to TRBJ2-1, with D hard to call. This CDR3 region has 12 residues. V lost 5 bases to trimming and J lost 7 bases, with 9 bases between them. For the CDR3, the DNA is TGTGCCAGCAGTCCCGAACGTAATGAGCAGTTCTTC. Amino acid sequence: CASSPERNEQFF.

This clone was observed once. The V gene is TRBV30, the J gene TRBJ1-4; D remains ambiguous. CDR3 length equals 14 residues. Trimming took 3 bases from V and 8 from J, leaving 16 bases between them. In germline, CDR1 is GTSNPN, CDR2 SVGIG (reference sequence). CDR3 in amino acids: CAWSSGTLQEKLFF. The CDR3 DNA follows: TGTGCCTGGAGCTCAGGAACACTCCAGGAAAAACTGTTTTTT.

The rearrangement joins TRBV27 to TRBJ2-3; no clear D gene. Per the germline V gene, CDR1 is MNHEY and CDR2 is SMNVEV (reference sequence). V was clipped by 1 base and J by 6 bases, with 8 bases between them. The CDR3 totals 13 residues. The CDR3 protein is CASSLFFPDTQYF. The CDR3 DNA reads as TGTGCCAGCAGTTTATTCTTCCCCGATACGCAGTATTTT.

V and J are TRBV3-1 (or the pseudogene TRBV3-2) and TRBJ2-5; 12 bases agree with TRBD2. The length of the CDR3 is 19 residues. Germline CDR1 and CDR2: LGHDT and YNNKEL (reference sequence). Losses at the gene ends were 0 bases for V and 7 bases for J; bases not matched to a gene: 15. The CDR3: CASSQDIPGTSGPHGTQYF. CDR3 coding DNA: TGTGCCAGCAGCCAAGATATACCCGGGACTAGCGGGCCCCACGGGACCCAGTACTTC.

The V call is TRBV6-4, the J call TRBJ2-1, with 12 bases fitting TRBD2. Germline V gene data show CDR1 as MRHNA and CDR2 as SNTAGT. The CDR3 loop spans 15 amino acids. J gave up 9 bases and V 6 bases, and 9 bases lay outside the gene matches. CDR3 nucleotides: TGTGCCAGCAGCCAACTAGCGGGAGGTAGGGTTGAGCAGTTCTTC. It translates to CASSQLAGGRVEQFF.

The genes are TRBV6-5 and TRBJ2-5, with 7 bases fitting TRBD2. CDR1 and CDR2 from the germline V gene are MNHEY and SVGAGI. J gave up 5 bases and V 3 bases, and 0 bases lay outside the gene matches. CDR3 length: 12 amino acids. In nucleotides, the CDR3 is TGTGCCAGCAGTTATAGCGGGGAGACCCAGTACTTC. This gives the protein CASSYSGETQYF.

This chain connects TRBV4-1 to TRBJ1-6; D remains ambiguous. Germline V gene lookup returns CDR1 MGHRA and CDR2 YSYEKL. The V end was cut by 1 base, the J end by 13 bases, with 14 bases between. The CDR3 is 14 amino acids. The CDR3 DNA reads TGCGCCAGCAGCCAAGGGCCTCGGCGAACTCCCCTCCACTTT. Translation: CASSQGPRRTPLHF.

The chain uses TRBV2 and TRBJ1-1; maybe TRBD1 (6 bases). The ends were cut back, 6 bases at V and 4 bases at J, with 18 bases in the middle. The CDR3 covers 15 residues. The germline V gene encodes CDR1 SNHLY and CDR2 FYNNEI. CDR3 amino acids: CASSFSSDSGTEAFF. The CDR3 DNA reads as TGTGCCAGCAGCTTTTCTTCGGACAGTGGCACTGAAGCTTTCTTT. The full variable domain, its missing parts supplied by reference TRBV2 and TRBJ1-1, is EPEVTQTPSHQVTQMGQEVILRCVPISNHLYFYWYRQILGQKVEFLVSFYNNEISEKSEIFDDQFSVERPDGSNFTLKIRSTKLEDSAMYFCASSFSSDSGTEAFFGQGTRLTVV.

The rearrangement uses TRBV5-1 and TRBJ2-7; TRBD2 aligns across 10 bases. Germline CDR1 and CDR2: SGHRS and YFSETQ. The V and J ends lost 4 bases and 6 bases, in that order; junction bases with no gene match: 13. The CDR3 spans 16 residues. CDR3 residues: CASSPGSGRARSEQYF. CDR3 nucleotides: TGCGCCAGCAGCCCGGGGAGCGGGAGGGCCAGGAGCGAGCAGTACTTC. The entire variable domain, with the rest obtained from reference TRBV5-1 and TRBJ2-7, is as follows: KAGVTQTPRYLIKTRGQQVTLSCSPISGHRSVSWYQQTPGQGLQFLFEYFSETQRNKGNFPGRFSGRQFSNSRSEMNVSTLELGDSALYLCASSPGSGRARSEQYFGPGTRLTVT.

Only one count was recorded for this clone. This sequence joins TRBV4-1 and TRBJ1-2; the match to TRBD1 covers 8 bases. The CDR3 has 13 amino acids. Trimming at V came to 4 bases and at J to 4 bases, leaving 2 bases not matched to a gene. Germline lookup yields CDR1 MGHRA and CDR2 YSYEKL. The CDR3 loop is CASSPDRAYGYTF. The DNA for the CDR3 is TGCGCCAGCAGCCCGGACAGGGCCTATGGCTACACCTTC.

The gene calls are TRBV2 and TRBJ1-3; possibly TRBD1 for D (6 bases). The CDR3 has 13 amino acids. V gave up 6 bases and J gave up 7 bases, with 13 bases separating them. The V gene's germline CDR1 is SNHLY and CDR2 FYNNEI. The CDR3 sequence is CASRKTGLNTIYF. The DNA of the CDR3 is TGTGCCAGCAGGAAAACAGGGTTGAACACCATATATTTT. The variable domain in full, completed from reference TRBV2 and TRBJ1-3, reads EPEVTQTPSHQVTQMGQEVILRCVPISNHLYFYWYRQILGQKVEFLVSFYNNEISEKSEIFDDQFSVERPDGSNFTLKIRSTKLEDSAMYFCASRKTGLNTIYFGEGSWLTVV.

The chain carries TRBV2 and TRBJ1-2; D call uncertain. The CDR3 consists of 11 residues. The V end lost 6 bases, the J end lost 5 bases, and 7 bases lay between the germline ends. The germline V gene encodes CDR1 SNHLY and CDR2 FYNNEI. The DNA for the CDR3 is TGTGCCAGCAGCGCCCATTATGGCTACACCTTC. Amino acid sequence: CASSAHYGYTF.

The rearrangement joins TRBV7-9 to TRBJ1-4; 7 bases line up with TRBD1. CDR3 length: 15 amino acids. After removal of 1 base from V and 6 bases from J, the junction contained 5 bases not matched to a gene. Germline CDR1 SEHNR, CDR2 FQNEAQ (reference sequence). The CDR3 loop reads CASSLGDRADEKLFF. DNA of the CDR3: TGTGCCAGCAGCTTAGGCGACAGGGCGGATGAAAAACTGTTTTTT.

The chain links TRBV20-1 to TRBJ1-4; 10 bases map to TRBD1. CDR1 DFQATT and CDR2 SNEGSKA come from the germline V gene (reference sequence). The CDR3 is made up of 15 amino acids. With V trimmed by 6 bases and J by 8 bases, 12 bases remained unmatched. CDR3 bases: TGCAGTGCCAGTGGACAGGGGGGAGCCAAGGAAAAACTGTTTTTT. Amino acids: CSASGQGGAKEKLFF.

This CDR3 is CATSRADGRPYGYTF. CDR3 sequence (DNA): TGTGCCACCAGCAGAGCTGACGGAAGGCCCTATGGCTACACCTTC. This chain links TRBV15 with TRBJ1-2; D is undetermined. V dropped 1 base and J dropped 4 bases, with 13 bases sitting between them. CDR3 length: 15 residues. CDR1 is LNHNV and CDR2 is YYDKDF in the germline V gene (reference sequence). Complete variable domain (other parts from reference TRBV15 and TRBJ1-2): DAMVIQNPRYQVTQFGKPVTLSCSQTLNHNVMYWYQQKSSQAPKLLFHYYDKDFNNEADTPDNFQSRRPNTSFCFLDIRSPGLGDTAMYLCATSRADGRPYGYTFGSGTRLTVV.

In this sample, this clone turned up a few times. The chain couples TRBV2 to TRBJ1-6; D unclear. This CDR3 is 13 amino acids long. Trimming stripped 3 bases from V and 7 bases from J, with 7 bases between. The V gene's germline CDR1 is SNHLY and CDR2 FYNNEI. The CDR3 sequence: CASSDEPNSPLHF. As DNA, the CDR3 is TGTGCCAGCAGTGACGAGCCGAATTCACCCCTCCACTTT.

V and J are TRBV5-1 and TRBJ2-1; D is unclear. CDR1 is SGHRS and CDR2 is YFSETQ in the germline V gene. This CDR3 contains 13 residues. V gave up 2 bases and J gave up 7 bases, with 10 bases separating them. In DNA form, the CDR3 reads TGCGCCAGCAGCTTCGTTGTTGGGAATGAGCAGTTCTTC. Its protein product is CASSFVVGNEQFF.

CDR3 nucleotide sequence: TGCGCCAGCAGCCCCGAACGGCAGGTCGATCAGCCCCAGCATTTT. It specifies CASSPERQVDQPQHF. This chain connects TRBV4-3 to TRBJ1-5; D is unresolved. Germline CDR1 is LGHNA and CDR2 is YSLEER. Between the trimmed V and J ends, which lost 4 bases and 5 bases, there was a span of 15 bases. The CDR3 spans 15 residues.